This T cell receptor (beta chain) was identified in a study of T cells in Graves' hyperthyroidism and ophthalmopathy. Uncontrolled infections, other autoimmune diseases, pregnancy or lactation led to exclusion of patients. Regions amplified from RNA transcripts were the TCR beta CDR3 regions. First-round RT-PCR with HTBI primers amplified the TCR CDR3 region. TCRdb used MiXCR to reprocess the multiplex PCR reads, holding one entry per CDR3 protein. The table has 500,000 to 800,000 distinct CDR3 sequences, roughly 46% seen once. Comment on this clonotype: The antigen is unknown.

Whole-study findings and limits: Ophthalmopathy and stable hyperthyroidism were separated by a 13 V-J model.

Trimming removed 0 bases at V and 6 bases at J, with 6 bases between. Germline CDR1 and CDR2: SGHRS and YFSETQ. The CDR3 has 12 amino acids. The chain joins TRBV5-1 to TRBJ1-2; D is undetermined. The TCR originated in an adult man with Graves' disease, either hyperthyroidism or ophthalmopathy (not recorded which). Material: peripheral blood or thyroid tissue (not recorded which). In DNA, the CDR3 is TGCGCCAGCAGCTTGGGCTCACATGGCTACACCTTC. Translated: CASSLGSHGYTF.